The 18 T cell receptor beta chains given below trace back to one sample, sequenced in a study of T-cell memory formation after mild COVID-19. TCRdb fed the 5' RACE reads into MiXCR, producing one record per CDR3 protein. The sample yields 350,000 to 500,000 distinct CDR3 sequences, 20% to 30% seen once. Sequenced: PBMCs or a T cell subset sorted from them (not recorded which). The receptors shown here come from an adult woman who had mild COVID-19 (a few samples of this study predate the infection). Cell type and time point are not known.

The chain employs TRBV7-9 and TRBJ2-3; 9 bases agree with TRBD1. The CDR3 runs to 16 residues. The V segment lost 3 bases and the J segment 3 bases; nucleotides outside the gene matches: 7. CDR1 SEHNR and CDR2 FQNEAQ come from the germline V gene (reference sequence). In nucleotides, the CDR3 is TGTGCCAGCAGCTTCCTCGGACAGGGGTGGACAGATACGCAGTATTTT. This translates into CASSFLGQGWTDTQYF. Based on the CDR3 plus reference TRBV7-9 and TRBJ2-3, the full variable domain is DTGVSQNPRHKITKRGQNVTFRCDPISEHNRLYWYRQTLGQGPEFLTYFQNEAQLEKSRLLSDRFSAERPKGSFSTLEIQRTEQGDSAMYLCASSFLGQGWTDTQYFGPGTRLTVL.

This clonotype has more than one count but fewer than ten. The chain joins TRBV9 to TRBJ1-1, with 9 bases identical to TRBD1. Trimming took 4 bases from V and 6 from J; bases not matched to a gene: 13. The germline V gene encodes CDR1 SGDLS and CDR2 YYNGEE. The CDR3 loop spans 16 amino acids. CDR3 sequence: CASSFTSGTGQAEAFF. The CDR3 DNA sequence: TGTGCCAGCAGCTTTACTTCCGGGACAGGGCAGGCTGAAGCTTTCTTT.

In this sample, this clonotype turned up once. The chain carries TRBV29-1 and TRBJ1-2, with 7 bases that match TRBD1. This CDR3 is 13 amino acids long. The V segment lost 4 bases and the J segment 6 bases; nucleotides outside the gene matches: 8. Germline V CDR1 and CDR2: SQVTM, ANQGSEA. The CDR3 sequence: CSVVDNRGDGYTF. The CDR3 DNA follows: TGCAGCGTTGTGGATAACAGGGGAGATGGCTACACCTTC.

This clonotype was found once. The chain uses TRBV6-6 and TRBJ1-1; 8 bases fit TRBD1. Germline values: CDR1 MNHNY, CDR2 SVGAGI (reference sequence). CDR3 length: 15 amino acids. Trimming cost V 6 bases and J 5 bases; bases outside gene matches: 11. DNA of the CDR3: TGTGCCAGCAGGCCCGAAATACAGGGGGGTACTGAAGCTTTCTTT. Encoded protein: CASRPEIQGGTEAFF.

This clonotype has more than one count but fewer than ten. The chain has TRBV27 and TRBJ2-7; 9 nucleotides agree with TRBD2. Trimming at V came to 5 bases and at J to 3 bases, leaving 11 bases not matched to a gene. Per the germline V gene, CDR1 is MNHEY and CDR2 is SMNVEV (reference sequence). This CDR3 contains 16 residues. The CDR3 region is CASSRQPGLADYEQYF. The CDR3 DNA follows: TGTGCCAGCAGTCGCCAACCGGGACTAGCAGACTACGAGCAGTACTTC.

The J gene is TRBJ2-7, the V gene TRBV12-3 or TRBV12-4; the match to TRBD2 covers 15 bases. The trim removed 6 bases at V and 1 base at J, leaving 7 bases unmatched. The length of the CDR3 is 17 residues. The CDR3 DNA is TGTGCCAGCAGAAAAGGACTAGCGGGAGGGTATTCCTACGAGCAGTACTTC. Translating it yields CASRKGLAGGYSYEQYF.

This chain links TRBV24-1 with TRBJ1-1; D uncertain. V shed 10 bases and J shed 2 bases, with 19 bases lying between them. The germline CDR1 and CDR2 sequences are KGHDR and SFDVKD. CDR3 length: 15 amino acids. This chain's CDR3 is CATSPGSGVNTEAFF. The CDR3 coding sequence is TGTGCCACGAGCCCCGGTAGTGGGGTCAACACTGAAGCTTTCTTT.

This chain uses TRBV7-9 with TRBJ2-1; TRBD2 matches at 12 bases. V shed 5 bases and J 10 bases; nucleotides not matched to a gene: 15. This CDR3 has 17 residues. Germline loops: CDR1 SEHNR, CDR2 FQNEAQ (reference sequence). The CDR3 region is CASSPGAASGGGGEQFF. For the CDR3, the DNA is TGTGCCAGCAGCCCGGGTGCGGCTAGCGGGGGGGGAGGCGAGCAGTTCTTC.

The V and J genes are TRBV7-9 and TRBJ1-1, with D tentatively TRBD1 (5 bases). From germline, CDR1 is SEHNR and CDR2 FQNEAQ (reference sequence). This CDR3 has 14 amino acids. V was cut by 5 bases and J by 3 bases, with 13 bases left in between. CDR3 sequence reads: CASSLRGRDTEAFF. The DNA for the CDR3 is TGTGCCAGCAGCCTTCGGGGGAGGGACACTGAAGCTTTCTTT.

The table lists this clonotype with a few counts. Here the CDR3 reads CASRTGINYEQYF. CDR3 nucleotides: TGTGCCAGCAGGACAGGGATCAACTACGAGCAGTACTTC. The chain joins TRBV12-3 or TRBV12-4 to TRBJ2-7; 7 bases line up with TRBD1. The CDR3 runs 13 residues. The V and J ends lost 6 bases and 3 bases, in that order; junction bases with no gene match: 5.

J is TRBJ2-1 and V is TRBV7-9, with D unclear. The V and J ends lost 5 bases and 2 bases respectively, with 10 bases between them. This CDR3 spans 14 amino acids. Per the germline V gene, CDR1 is SEHNR and CDR2 is FQNEAQ (reference sequence). The CDR3 spells CASSPPVTYNEQFF. CDR3 nucleotide sequence: TGTGCCAGCAGCCCCCCCGTTACCTACAATGAGCAGTTCTTC. The variable domain in full, completed from reference TRBV7-9 and TRBJ2-1, reads DTGVSQNPRHKITKRGQNVTFRCDPISEHNRLYWYRQTLGQGPEFLTYFQNEAQLEKSRLLSDRFSAERPKGSFSTLEIQRTEQGDSAMYLCASSPPVTYNEQFFGPGTRLTVL.

This clonotype appeared a few times. The rearrangement links TRBV29-1 to TRBJ2-2; TRBD1 might be the D (5 bases). V lost 1 base and J lost 5, with 14 bases in between. CDR1 and CDR2 from the germline V gene are SQVTM and ANQGSEA. This CDR3 has 15 residues. The CDR3 spells CSVEVLGVYTGELFF. CDR3 sequence (DNA): TGCAGCGTTGAAGTTTTAGGGGTTTATACCGGGGAGCTGTTTTTT.

V gene TRBV7-2 combines with J gene TRBJ2-1; D remains unclear. This CDR3 is 11 amino acids long. Germline V gene data show CDR1 as SGHTA and CDR2 as FQGNSA. V was trimmed by 5 bases and J by 9 bases, leaving 8 bases between them. The DNA for the CDR3 is TGTGCCAGCAGCCCTGACACTGAGCAGTTCTTC. As protein: CASSPDTEQFF.

This chain joins TRBV15 and TRBJ2-3; D tentatively fits TRBD1 or TRBD2 (5 bases each). With 8 bases removed from V and 0 bases from J, the gap between germline ends came to 15 bases. The CDR3 has 15 residues. CDR1 LNHNV and CDR2 YYDKDF come from the germline V gene (reference sequence). The CDR3 sequence: CATSVLGVSTDTQYF. For the CDR3, the DNA is TGTGCCACCTCGGTCCTGGGGGTTAGCACAGATACGCAGTATTTT. Full variable domain (outside the CDR3, taken from reference TRBV15 and TRBJ2-3): DAMVIQNPRYQVTQFGKPVTLSCSQTLNHNVMYWYQQKSSQAPKLLFHYYDKDFNNEADTPDNFQSRRPNTSFCFLDIRSPGLGDTAMYLCATSVLGVSTDTQYFGPGTRLTVL.

V gene TRBV12-3 or TRBV12-4 combines with J gene TRBJ2-1, with 12 bases matching TRBD2. CDR3 length: 15 residues. Trimming at V came to 8 bases and at J to 6 bases, leaving 8 bases not matched to a gene. The CDR3 reads CASVKLAGGGNEQFF. The CDR3 DNA is TGTGCCAGCGTGAAGCTAGCGGGAGGGGGCAATGAGCAGTTCTTC.

This rearrangement joins TRBV7-9 to TRBJ2-7; 9 nucleotides agree with TRBD1. The CDR3 length is 15 residues. The trim removed 5 bases at V and 4 bases at J, leaving 9 bases unmatched. Germline values: CDR1 SEHNR, CDR2 FQNEAQ (reference sequence). This CDR3 reads CASSARDRDVYEQYF. The DNA for the CDR3 is TGTGCCAGCAGCGCCCGGGACAGGGATGTTTACGAGCAGTACTTC. Based on the CDR3 plus reference TRBV7-9 and TRBJ2-7, the full variable domain is DTGVSQNPRHKITKRGQNVTFRCDPISEHNRLYWYRQTLGQGPEFLTYFQNEAQLEKSRLLSDRFSAERPKGSFSTLEIQRTEQGDSAMYLCASSARDRDVYEQYFGPGTRLTVT.

The J gene is TRBJ2-7, the V gene TRBV2; no clear D. Looked up from germline, CDR1 is SNHLY and CDR2 is FYNNEI. The CDR3 spans 12 residues. Trimming cost V 5 bases and J 3 bases, with 8 bases left between them. In DNA, the CDR3 is TGTGCCAGCAGTACAGACTTCTACGAGCAGTACTTC. Translated, it gives CASSTDFYEQYF. The whole variable domain, remainder taken from reference TRBV2 and TRBJ2-7, is EPEVTQTPSHQVTQMGQEVILRCVPISNHLYFYWYRQILGQKVEFLVSFYNNEISEKSEIFDDQFSVERPDGSNFTLKIRSTKLEDSAMYFCASSTDFYEQYFGPGTRLTVT.

Only a few counts were recorded for this clonotype. The chain uses TRBV4-3 and TRBJ2-4; TRBD1 matches 10 bases. CDR1 is LGHNA, CDR2 YSLEER, per germline. This CDR3 has 16 residues. After removal of 4 bases from V and 5 bases from J, the junction contained 8 bases not matched to a gene. In DNA, the CDR3 is TGCGCCAGCAGCCGGGTCAATGGACAGGGGGAAAACATTCAGTACTTC. This codes for CASSRVNGQGENIQYF.